Below are 27 T cell receptor beta chains sequenced from a single sample in a study of shared clonotypes between healthy human individuals. TCRdb's table, derived via immunoSEQ multiplex PCR, lists solely in-frame clones and lacks some. The sample records about 2.4 million clones, approximately 90% being singletons. Sequencing was done on a sample of naive CD4+ T cells sorted from blood. The subset: CD45RA+ positively selected. These receptors all come from a man aged 18 to 30 in good health.

This clone was observed once. The J gene is TRBJ2-3, the V gene TRBV6-5; D might be TRBD2 (5 bases). The CDR3 extends over 13 amino acids. CDR1 and CDR2 from the germline V gene are MNHEY and SVGAGI. V shed 5 bases and J shed 11 bases, with 17 bases lying between them. The CDR3 nucleotides read TGTGCCAGCAGTCGGTCTAGCCGCGAAGGGCAGTATTTT. The encoded protein is CASSRSSREGQYF.

J is TRBJ2-1 and V is TRBV10-2; TRBD2 matches 9 bases. The CDR3 consists of 15 residues. CDR1 and CDR2 (germline): WSHSY, SAAADI. V lost 6 bases, J lost 0 bases, and 3 bases stayed unmatched. Here the CDR3 reads CASRGSGGSYNEQFF. In DNA, the CDR3 is TGCGCCAGCAGGGGTAGCGGGGGCTCCTACAATGAGCAGTTCTTC.

The chain is built from TRBV6-1 and TRBJ2-7; D is unresolved. V lost 2 bases and J 6 bases, leaving 11 bases between the germline ends. The CDR3 has 13 amino acids. Germline CDR1 and CDR2: MNHNS and SASEGT. CDR3 DNA: TGTGCCAGCAGTGAACAACGTACGGGCGAGCAGTACTTC. Residues: CASSEQRTGEQYF.

The chain combines TRBV2 with TRBJ1-2, with a weak D call TRBD1 (5 bases). Per germline, CDR1 SNHLY and CDR2 FYNNEI. This CDR3 is 13 amino acids long. V was pared by 2 bases and J by 8 bases, with 12 bases between. The CDR3 DNA follows: TGTGCCAGCAGTGAATCAGGGAGGGGAGGCTACACCTTC. It codes for CASSESGRGGYTF. The full variable domain, rest sourced from reference TRBV2 and TRBJ1-2, is EPEVTQTPSHQVTQMGQEVILRCVPISNHLYFYWYRQILGQKVEFLVSFYNNEISEKSEIFDDQFSVERPDGSNFTLKIRSTKLEDSAMYFCASSESGRGGYTFGSGTRLTVV.

This clone was counted once. The chain joins TRBV19 to TRBJ2-4, with unresolved D. Looked up from germline, CDR1 is LNHDA and CDR2 is SQIVND (reference sequence). Deletions cut 3 bases from V and 6 bases from J, with 18 bases between. The CDR3 loop spans 16 amino acids. This CDR3 reads CASSINSWNTINIQYF. The CDR3 DNA sequence: TGTGCCAGTAGTATCAACTCCTGGAATACCATAAACATTCAGTACTTC.

The V gene is TRBV28, the J gene TRBJ2-7; TRBD1 is a possible D gene (5 bases). V was clipped by 8 bases and J by 2 bases, with 13 bases between them. CDR1 is MDHEN, CDR2 SYDVKM, per germline. The CDR3 consists of 13 residues. CDR3 sequence (DNA): TGTGCCAGCCTTCTGGCAGGGACCTACGAGCAGTACTTC. Amino acid sequence: CASLLAGTYEQYF.

The chain links TRBV7-8 to TRBJ2-1, with 8 bases fitting TRBD1. The CDR3 covers 17 residues. Trimming took 1 base from V and 2 from J; bases not matched to a gene: 7. Germline values: CDR1 SGHVS, CDR2 FQNEAQ. The CDR3 sequence is CASSLGGQVGAYNEQFF. The CDR3 DNA sequence: TGTGCCAGCAGCTTAGGGGGACAGGTAGGGGCCTACAATGAGCAGTTCTTC.

The rearrangement uses TRBV7-2 and TRBJ2-2; 11 positions match TRBD2. This CDR3 is built from 16 residues. Germline CDR1 SGHTA, CDR2 FQGNSA. With 5 bases clipped from V and 6 bases from J, the junction kept 8 bases outside the gene matches. The CDR3 here is CASSLTGTSGPGELFF. The CDR3 DNA reads as TGTGCCAGCAGCCTTACCGGGACTAGCGGCCCCGGGGAGCTGTTTTTT.

The gene calls are TRBV7-2 and TRBJ2-7; D not certain. The CDR3 runs 15 residues. The germline V and J ends were trimmed by 2 bases and 1 base, with 12 bases remaining between them. The V gene's germline CDR1 is SGHTA and CDR2 FQGNSA. CDR3: CASSLQSPPSYEQYF. The DNA of the CDR3 is TGTGCCAGCAGCTTACAGTCACCCCCTTCCTACGAGCAGTACTTC.

A remark on this clone: Other DNA sequences from this sample encode an identical CDR3 as well. This sequence joins TRBV5-4 and TRBJ1-5, with D possibly being TRBD1 (6 bases). Trimming took 4 bases from V and 7 from J, leaving 18 bases between them. Germline values: CDR1 SGHNT, CDR2 YYREEE (reference sequence). The CDR3 is 15 amino acids. In DNA form, the CDR3 reads TGTGCCAGCAGCCTGCAGGGGATACGAGGGCAGCCCCAGCATTTT. Translation gives CASSLQGIRGQPQHF.

The genes are TRBV7-2 and TRBJ2-4, with 15 positions matching TRBD2. Germline V gene sequence: CDR1 SGHTA, CDR2 FQGNSA. The CDR3 covers 19 residues. The V and J ends lost 5 bases and 0 bases, in that order; junction bases with no gene match: 8. The CDR3 DNA follows: TGTGCCAGCAGCGGGCGAGGACTAGCGGGAGGGCTAGCCAAAAACATTCAGTACTTC. Its protein product is CASSGRGLAGGLAKNIQYF. Using reference TRBV7-2 and TRBJ2-4 for the parts outside the CDR3, the full variable domain is GAGVSQSPSNKVTEKGKDVELRCDPISGHTALYWYRQSLGQGLEFLIYFQGNSAPDKSGLPSDRFSAERTGGSVSTLTIQRTQQEDSAVYLCASSGRGLAGGLAKNIQYFGAGTRLSVL.

The rearrangement joins TRBV9 to TRBJ2-3; 7 bases map to TRBD1. J was trimmed by 4 bases and V by 0 bases; bases with no gene match: 8. Germline values: CDR1 SGDLS, CDR2 YYNGEE. The CDR3 is 16 amino acids. Here the CDR3 reads CASSVATGARPDTQYF. CDR3 bases: TGTGCCAGCAGCGTAGCTACAGGGGCGCGACCAGATACGCAGTATTTT.

The chain employs TRBV29-1 and TRBJ2-1, with TRBD2 matching 10 bases. This CDR3 is built from 12 residues. Trimming at V came to 6 bases and at J to 7 bases, leaving 3 bases not matched to a gene. From germline, CDR1 is SQVTM and CDR2 ANQGSEA. The CDR3 nucleotides read TGCAGCGTGGAGCGGGGGGGGAATGAGCAGTTCTTC. It yields the protein CSVERGGNEQFF.

The chain uses TRBV9 and TRBJ2-1, with D perhaps TRBD1 (7 bases). Germline CDR1 SGDLS, CDR2 YYNGEE. Trimming took 0 bases from V and 7 from J, leaving 11 bases between them. CDR3 size: 14 residues. Here the CDR3 DNA reads TGTGCCAGCAGCGTAGTGCAGGGGGGAAATGAGCAGTTCTTC. Translation gives CASSVVQGGNEQFF.

V gene TRBV6-5 combines with J gene TRBJ1-5, with 8 positions matching TRBD1. Germline trimming cut 4 bases from V and 0 bases from J; bases unmatched to any gene: 2. The CDR3 is made up of 15 amino acids. Germline V gene lookup returns CDR1 MNHEY and CDR2 SVGAGI. The CDR3 sequence is CASSWGQDSNQPQHF. In nucleotides, the CDR3 is TGTGCCAGCAGTTGGGGACAGGATAGCAATCAGCCCCAGCATTTT.

V is TRBV27 and J is TRBJ2-1, with TRBD1 identical over 8 bases. CDR1 is MNHEY and CDR2 is SMNVEV in the germline V gene (reference sequence). The CDR3 runs to 15 residues. V trimming: 0 bases; J trimming: 6 bases; junction bases outside the gene matches: 4. In DNA, the CDR3 is TGTGCCAGCAGTTTATCGGGACAGGCCCGCAATGAGCAGTTCTTC. Encoded protein: CASSLSGQARNEQFF.

In its sample, this clone was seen a few times. The chain employs TRBV5-1 and TRBJ1-2; the D is unclear. This CDR3 region has 12 residues. V lost 0 bases and J 4 bases, leaving 4 bases between the germline ends. Per germline, CDR1 SGHRS and CDR2 YFSETQ. CDR3 region: CASSLGSYGYTF. CDR3 DNA sequence: TGCGCCAGCAGCTTGGGTAGCTATGGCTACACCTTC.

This sequence joins TRBV2 and TRBJ2-2; tentative D call: TRBD2 (5 bases). Germline V gene data show CDR1 as SNHLY and CDR2 as FYNNEI. V was pared by 3 bases and J by 0 bases, with 8 bases between. This CDR3 has 15 amino acids. CDR3 residues: CASSDRRANTGELFF. The CDR3, as DNA: TGTGCCAGCAGTGATAGGCGGGCGAACACCGGGGAGCTGTTTTTT.

The CDR3 region has the DNA TGTGCCAGCAGTGACCACGGGACTAGCGGGGGGACGAATTACAATGAGCAGTTCTTC. Translated, it gives CASSDHGTSGGTNYNEQFF. V is TRBV6-4 and J is TRBJ2-1, with 15 bases lining up with TRBD2. The CDR3 extends over 19 amino acids. The germline V gene encodes CDR1 MRHNA and CDR2 SNTAGT. The trim removed 2 bases at V and 4 bases at J, leaving 9 bases unmatched.

This clone appeared a single time. V gene TRBV2 combines with J gene TRBJ2-7; maybe TRBD1 (5 bases). Germline assignment: CDR1 SNHLY and CDR2 FYNNEI. Trimming pared 6 bases from V and 7 bases from J, leaving 22 bases between. The CDR3 extends over 15 amino acids. CDR3 bases: TGTGCCAGCAGGATAAGCACAGGCTATGTCGGGGAGCAGTACTTC. This gives the protein CASRISTGYVGEQYF.

This sequence joins TRBV2 and TRBJ2-7, with TRBD1 matching over 9 bases. The CDR3 runs 17 residues. Germline values: CDR1 SNHLY, CDR2 FYNNEI. V lost 8 bases, J lost 4 bases, and 18 bases stayed unmatched. CDR3 amino acids: CASLPGQGLIVRYEQYF. Here the CDR3 DNA reads TGTGCCAGCCTACCGGGACAGGGTCTGATAGTCCGATACGAGCAGTACTTC.

Concerning this clone itself: The sample carries other DNA sequences with the same CDR3. The J gene is TRBJ2-5, the V gene TRBV9; D is possibly TRBD1 or TRBD2 (6 bases each). CDR1 is SGDLS, CDR2 YYNGEE, per germline. The V end lost 0 bases, the J end lost 5 bases, and 8 bases lay between the germline ends. The CDR3 runs to 13 residues. This chain's CDR3 is CASSVGGGETQYF. In nucleotides, the CDR3 is TGTGCCAGCAGCGTAGGAGGGGGGGAGACCCAGTACTTC.

The chain has TRBV7-2 and TRBJ1-2, with D unresolved. The germline gives CDR1 SGHTA, CDR2 FQGNSA. The CDR3 extends over 13 amino acids. V lost 5 bases and J 1 base, leaving 8 bases between the germline ends. Here the CDR3 DNA reads TGTGCCAGCAGCGGGCAGCGTAACTATGGCTACACCTTC. The encoded protein is CASSGQRNYGYTF.

The chain combines TRBV19 with TRBJ1-4; D is perhaps TRBD1 (6 bases). Trimming stripped 6 bases from V and 0 bases from J, with 11 bases between. The CDR3 consists of 15 residues. CDR1 and CDR2 from the germline V gene are LNHDA and SQIVND (reference sequence). The CDR3 region has the DNA TGTGCCAGTAGCGGACAGTCTGCAACTAATGAAAAACTGTTTTTT. It yields the protein CASSGQSATNEKLFF.

This clone was observed a single time. This sample includes further DNA sequences coding for the same CDR3. The chain recombines TRBV6-5 with TRBJ2-3; 9 bases agree with TRBD2. The V and J ends lost 5 bases and 3 bases, in that order; junction bases with no gene match: 6. This CDR3 spans 15 amino acids. CDR1 MNHEY and CDR2 SVGAGI come from the germline V gene. The CDR3 nucleotides read TGTGCCAGCAGTCGAGCGGGAGGTGATACAGATACGCAGTATTTT. Protein sequence: CASSRAGGDTDTQYF.

In this sample, this clone turned up once. The V and J genes are TRBV7-9 and TRBJ1-2, with D unresolved. Trimming cost V 4 bases and J 2 bases, with 11 bases left between them. The CDR3 spans 14 residues. Germline values: CDR1 SEHNR, CDR2 FQNEAQ (reference sequence). CDR3 sequence (DNA): TGTGCCAGCAGCTCTGGCCTGAGGAACTATGGCTACACCTTC. Its translation: CASSSGLRNYGYTF.

Points on this clone: Distinct nucleotide sequences in the sample also encode this CDR3. The chain employs TRBV5-1 and TRBJ2-3; D may be TRBD1 (6 bases). The length of the CDR3 is 15 residues. Per germline, CDR1 SGHRS and CDR2 YFSETQ. V lost 0 bases and J 3 bases, leaving 11 bases between the germline ends. DNA of the CDR3: TGCGCCAGCAGCTTGGGGCAGGGGCGGACAGATACGCAGTATTTT. It encodes CASSLGQGRTDTQYF.